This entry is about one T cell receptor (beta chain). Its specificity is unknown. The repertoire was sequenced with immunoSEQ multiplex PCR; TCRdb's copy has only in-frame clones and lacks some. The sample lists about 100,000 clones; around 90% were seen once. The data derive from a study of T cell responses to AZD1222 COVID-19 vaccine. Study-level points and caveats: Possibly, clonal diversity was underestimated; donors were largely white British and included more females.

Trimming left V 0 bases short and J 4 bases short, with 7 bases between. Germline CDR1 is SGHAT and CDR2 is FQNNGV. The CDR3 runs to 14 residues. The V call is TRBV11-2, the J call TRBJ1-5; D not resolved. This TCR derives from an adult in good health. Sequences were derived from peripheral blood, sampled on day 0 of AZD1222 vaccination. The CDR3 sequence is CASSLERANQPQHF. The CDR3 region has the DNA TGTGCCAGCAGCTTAGAGAGGGCAAATCAGCCCCAGCATTTT.